The 26 T cell receptor beta chains listed next were all sequenced from one sample in a study of CD8 T cells in Susac syndrome. Random hexamers were used to reverse transcribe an amount of about 0.45 to 1 ug RNA. MiXCR was run by TCRdb on the immunoSEQ multiplex PCR reads, yielding one entry per CDR3 protein. The table records about 150,000 distinct CDR3 sequences, approximately 94% of them present only once. The sample comprised CD4+ T cells from PBMCs. The receptors come from a human donor with multiple sclerosis.

V usage is TRBV6-6 and J usage is TRBJ2-5; D unresolved. The V and J ends lost 5 bases and 1 base respectively, with 5 bases between them. This CDR3 spans 12 amino acids. Germline V CDR1 and CDR2: MNHNY, SVGAGI (reference sequence). As DNA, the CDR3 is TGTGCCAGCAGTGGGATCCAAGAGACCCAGTACTTC. Translation gives CASSGIQETQYF.

This rearrangement joins TRBV3-1 to TRBJ2-5; TRBD1 is a possible D gene (6 bases). V gave up 0 bases and J gave up 5 bases, with 13 bases separating them. The CDR3 runs 15 residues. Germline CDR1 LGHDT, CDR2 YNNKEL (reference sequence). The CDR3 here is CASSQDARGRETQYF. CDR3 bases: TGTGCCAGCAGCCAAGATGCCAGGGGCCGGGAGACCCAGTACTTC.

The V gene is TRBV20-1, the J gene TRBJ1-2; D ambiguous. The germline V gene has CDR1 DFQATT and CDR2 SNEGSKA (reference sequence). Trimming removed 2 bases from V and 4 bases from J, with 14 bases in between. The length of the CDR3 is 14 residues. CDR3 in amino acids: CSARLGSSFYGYTF. CDR3 nucleotide sequence: TGCAGTGCTAGACTGGGCTCTTCCTTCTATGGCTACACCTTC.

V and J are TRBV6-2 or TRBV6-3 and TRBJ2-3; D not certain. With 5 bases removed from V and 2 bases from J, the gap between germline ends came to 8 bases. The germline CDR1 and CDR2 sequences are MNHEY and SVGEGT. CDR3 size: 13 residues. In nucleotides, the CDR3 is TGTGCCAGCAGTCCCCCAACCACAGATACGCAGTATTTT. As protein: CASSPPTTDTQYF.

The chain carries TRBV12-5 and TRBJ2-5; possibly TRBD1 or TRBD2 for D (6 bases each). The V end was cut by 6 bases, the J end by 5 bases, with 19 bases between. Germline V gene data show CDR1 as LGHNT and CDR2 as FRNRAP. The length of the CDR3 is 15 residues. The CDR3 nucleotides read TGTGCTAGTGGATCGGGGGCAGGGCAAGGGGAGACCCAGTACTTC. Protein product: CASGSGAGQGETQYF.

The rearrangement uses TRBV19 and TRBJ1-5; the match to TRBD1 covers 8 bases. The CDR3 runs 13 residues. V dropped 5 bases and J dropped 11; count of bases not matched to a gene: 8. The germline V gene encodes CDR1 LNHDA and CDR2 SQIVND (reference sequence). The CDR3 sequence: CASSGTGGASQHF. The CDR3 nucleotides are TGTGCCAGTAGTGGGACAGGTGGGGCGTCCCAGCATTTT.

The V and J genes are TRBV7-9 and TRBJ2-3; tentatively, D is TRBD2 (6 bases). CDR1 and CDR2 from the germline V gene are SEHNR and FQNEAQ (reference sequence). The CDR3 has 13 residues. With 3 bases removed from V and 6 bases from J, the gap between germline ends came to 10 bases. The CDR3 DNA sequence: TGTGCCAGCAGCTTGGAGGGCGCGGATACGCAGTATTTT. Translation gives CASSLEGADTQYF.

CDR3 sequence (DNA): TGTGCCAGTAGTATCGGGCAGGGGGCGGCCGGGGAGCTGTTTTTT. This encodes CASSIGQGAAGELFF. The rearrangement uses TRBV19 and TRBJ2-2; 8 nucleotides line up with TRBD1. This CDR3 contains 15 residues. Germline V gives CDR1 LNHDA, CDR2 SQIVND (reference sequence). Trimming took 3 bases from V and 6 from J; bases not matched to a gene: 6. The full variable domain, completed using reference TRBV19 and TRBJ2-2, is DGGITQSPKYLFRKEGQNVTLSCEQNLNHDAMYWYRQDPGQGLRLIYYSQIVNDFQKGDIAEGYSVSREKKESFPLTVTSAQKNPTAFYLCASSIGQGAAGELFFGEGSRLTVL.

This chain links TRBV6-2 or TRBV6-3 with TRBJ2-1; no clear D gene. Per germline, CDR1 MNHEY and CDR2 SVGEGT. Trimming stripped 1 base from V and 7 bases from J, with 5 bases between. The CDR3 length is 12 residues. The chain's CDR3 is CASSYLRNEQFF. DNA of the CDR3: TGTGCCAGCAGTTACTTGCGGAATGAGCAGTTCTTC.

The chain links TRBV18 to TRBJ1-1, with 11 bases aligning to TRBD1. CDR3 length: 15 amino acids. CDR1 is KGHSH and CDR2 is LQKENI in the germline V gene. The J segment lost 4 bases and the V segment lost 5 bases, leaving 6 bases of the junction unmatched. The CDR3 nucleotides are TGTGCCAGCTCAGACGGGACAGGGGGGAGCACTGAAGCTTTCTTT. Translated, it gives CASSDGTGGSTEAFF.

Concerning this clonotype itself: Germline and junction disagree at one end, which may indicate a read error. CDR3: CASCLWGTDTQYF. The CDR3, as DNA: TGTGCCAGCTGTTTGTGGGGCACAGATACGCAGTATTTT. This chain connects TRBV27 to TRBJ2-3; unclear D gene. The CDR3 is 13 amino acids. CDR1 is MNHEY and CDR2 is SMNVEV in the germline V gene (reference sequence).

J is TRBJ2-1 and V is TRBV13; D gene uncertain. This CDR3 region has 13 residues. V was cut by 2 bases and J by 6 bases, with 8 bases left in between. Per the germline V gene, CDR1 is PRHDT and CDR2 is FYEKMQ (reference sequence). The CDR3 reads CASSLQVGNEQFF. The CDR3 DNA is TGTGCCAGCAGCTTACAGGTCGGCAATGAGCAGTTCTTC.

The rearrangement joins TRBV6-5 to TRBJ2-4; 7 nucleotides align to TRBD1. The V and J ends lost 7 bases and 6 bases, in that order; junction bases with no gene match: 12. The CDR3 totals 15 residues. Per the germline V gene, CDR1 is MNHEY and CDR2 is SVGAGI. The CDR3 coding sequence is TGTGCCAGCACCCCGGGACAGAACACAAGAAACATTCAGTACTTC. This sequence encodes CASTPGQNTRNIQYF.

The J gene is TRBJ2-5, the V gene TRBV4-3; D might be TRBD1 (6 bases). Trimming stripped 1 base from V and 5 bases from J, with 14 bases between. From germline, CDR1 is LGHNA and CDR2 YSLEER. The CDR3 is 15 amino acids. The CDR3 sequence is CASSQVAGAGETQYF. CDR3 nucleotide sequence: TGCGCCAGCAGCCAAGTGGCAGGGGCAGGGGAGACCCAGTACTTC.

CDR3 DNA sequence: TGTGCCAGCACCCCAGACTTCCTCTCCTACGAGCAGTACTTC. Translated, it gives CASTPDFLSYEQYF. The chain combines TRBV7-8 with TRBJ2-7; D is unresolved. Trimming pared 7 bases from V and 0 bases from J, leaving 13 bases between. CDR3 length: 14 residues. Per germline, CDR1 SGHVS and CDR2 FQNEAQ.

V usage is TRBV6-2 or TRBV6-3 and J usage is TRBJ2-3, with D uncertain. V dropped 6 bases and J dropped 6 bases, with 10 bases sitting between them. The CDR3 sequence is 12 residues long. Germline V gene sequence: CDR1 MNHEY, CDR2 SVGEGT. The CDR3 reads CASRERSDTQYF. Written as DNA, the CDR3 is TGTGCCAGCAGGGAACGTTCCGATACGCAGTATTTT.

This clonotype was observed a few times. V gene TRBV19 combines with J gene TRBJ2-5, with 8 bases lining up with TRBD1. The CDR3 runs 15 residues. Unmatched junction bases numbered 8, after V lost 3 bases and J lost 5 bases. From germline, CDR1 is LNHDA and CDR2 SQIVND (reference sequence). CDR3 sequence (DNA): TGTGCCAGTAGTATCGGACAGGGCCGAGGGGAGACCCAGTACTTC. Protein sequence: CASSIGQGRGETQYF.

The chain has TRBV2 and TRBJ1-2, with 9 nucleotides matching TRBD1. Germline loops: CDR1 SNHLY, CDR2 FYNNEI. V lost 7 bases, J lost 4 bases, and 10 bases stayed unmatched. The CDR3 totals 15 residues. In DNA, the CDR3 is TGTGCCAGCACTACCGGGACAGGGTGGTCCTATGGCTACACCTTC. Translating gives CASTTGTGWSYGYTF.

The V call is TRBV5-4, the J call TRBJ2-5; 8 bases align to TRBD2. Germline trimming cut 2 bases from V and 2 bases from J; bases unmatched to any gene: 5. The CDR3 sequence is 15 residues long. Germline V gene lookup returns CDR1 SGHNT and CDR2 YYREEE (reference sequence). CDR3 sequence reads: CASSLNSGAQETQYF. CDR3 nucleotide sequence: TGTGCCAGCAGCTTAAATAGCGGGGCACAAGAGACCCAGTACTTC.

The chain recombines TRBV4-1 with TRBJ2-3; 9 bases agree with TRBD2. The CDR3 covers 15 residues. Germline CDR1 is MGHRA and CDR2 is YSYEKL. J gave up 1 base and V 5 bases, and 4 bases lay outside the gene matches. CDR3 residues: CASSELAGGTDTQYF. Written as DNA, the CDR3 is TGCGCCAGCAGCGAATTAGCGGGAGGCACAGATACGCAGTATTTT.

The chain combines TRBV15 with TRBJ2-1; D possibly corresponds to TRBD2 (6 bases). Germline-derived CDR1 and CDR2 are LNHNV and YYDKDF (reference sequence). The germline V and J ends were trimmed by 0 bases and 5 bases, with 17 bases remaining between them. The CDR3 consists of 17 residues. DNA for the CDR3: TGTGCCACCAGCAGAGATAGGAGCCTAGCGAAGAACAATGAGCAGTTCTTC. Encoded protein: CATSRDRSLAKNNEQFF.

This rearrangement joins TRBV9 to TRBJ2-6; TRBD2 might be the D (6 bases). Germline lookup yields CDR1 SGDLS and CDR2 YYNGEE. With 4 bases removed from V and 3 bases from J, the gap between germline ends came to 14 bases. This CDR3 has 16 amino acids. CDR3 DNA sequence: TGTGCCAGCAGCTCCCTCGGGACTGTTGGGGCCAACGTCCTGACTTTC. Amino acid sequence: CASSSLGTVGANVLTF.

The chain employs TRBV15 and TRBJ2-1; the match to TRBD2 covers 12 bases. After removal of 2 bases from V and 4 bases from J, the junction contained 3 bases not matched to a gene. The CDR3 is 16 residues long. In germline, CDR1 is LNHNV, CDR2 YYDKDF (reference sequence). The CDR3 sequence is CATSRPGLAGYNEQFF. DNA of the CDR3: TGTGCCACCAGCAGACCCGGACTAGCGGGGTACAATGAGCAGTTCTTC.

The chain has TRBV3-1 and TRBJ2-3, with 10 positions matching TRBD2. CDR1 and CDR2 (germline): LGHDT, YNNKEL (reference sequence). The CDR3 runs to 16 residues. J gave up 0 bases and V 4 bases, and 4 bases lay outside the gene matches. The CDR3 region is CASSRGLATSTDTQYF. CDR3 bases: TGTGCCAGCAGCCGGGGACTAGCGACTAGCACAGATACGCAGTATTTT.

The V gene is TRBV7-2, the J gene TRBJ2-3; D remains ambiguous. V lost 2 bases and J lost 3, with 18 bases in between. Looked up from germline, CDR1 is SGHTA and CDR2 is FQGNSA. CDR3 length equals 17 residues. The CDR3 bases are TGTGCCAGCAGCTTAAAGGGATTCGGTTATGGAACAGATACGCAGTATTTT. Translated: CASSLKGFGYGTDTQYF.

CDR3 nucleotides: TGTGCCAGCAGTTACTCGGGGACAGGGAAGAACGAGCAGTACTTC. Protein product: CASSYSGTGKNEQYF. The chain joins TRBV6-5 to TRBJ2-7, with 9 bases lining up with TRBD1. CDR1 is MNHEY and CDR2 is SVGAGI in the germline V gene. Trimming removed 0 bases from V and 5 bases from J; junction bases left unmatched: 5. The CDR3 runs to 15 residues.